This T cell receptor (beta chain) emerged from a study of graft-versus-host responses after intestinal transplantation. Study background: Induction with anti-thymocyte globulin, then tacrolimus and steroids for approximately three years, was given to all recipients.

Comment on this clone: No antigen is known for it.

Produced via immunoSEQ multiplex PCR; TCRdb's table is partial and in-frame only. The data show 55,000 to 80,000 clones, more than 85% seen once. This CDR3 spans 18 amino acids. V was trimmed by 6 bases and J by 0 bases, leaving 20 bases between them. Germline assignment: CDR1 SEHNR and CDR2 FQNEAQ (reference sequence). The TCR originated in a human donor who was the organ donor for an intestinal transplant. The chain combines TRBV7-9 with TRBJ1-4; the D gene is possibly TRBD1 (5 bases). The input for sequencing was unstimulated CD8+ T cells sorted from spleen or lymph node cells, taken before transplant. As DNA, the CDR3 is TGTGCCAGCAGTGGGTCCGACAGCCTTAAAGCAACTAATGAAAAACTGTTTTTT. It codes for CASSGSDSLKATNEKLFF.